This entry describes one T cell receptor (beta chain). Its antigen remains unidentified. The data derive from a study of PD-1 blockade in classical Hodgkin lymphoma. Study-level findings and limits: Patients were excluded if nivolumab began under 1 year after ASCT (the autologous transplant). Reported findings placed baseline TCR diversity lower in newly diagnosed patients (compared with healthy donors). Partial responders and progressors had significantly lower baseline TCR diversity.

This CDR3 is 15 amino acids long. With 4 bases clipped from V and 5 bases from J, the junction kept 8 bases outside the gene matches. Germline lookup yields CDR1 MDHEN and CDR2 SYDVKM. The data were produced by immunoSEQ multiplex PCR, yet TCRdb's version contains in-frame clones alone and is incomplete. In the table there are about 93,000 clones, 78% of which are singletons. This sample's time point: cycle 4 day 1 (C4D1), after less than 7 weeks of nivolumab. Brentuximab vedotin exposure varied, and every patient relapsed after autologous stem cell transplantation. This chain links TRBV28 with TRBJ2-5; 9 nucleotides agree with TRBD1. The receptor's source is a human donor with classical Hodgkin lymphoma. The sequencing used peripheral blood mononuclear cells (PBMCs), collected before the fourth cycle of nivolumab. In DNA, the CDR3 is TGTGCCAGCAGTTCGGGACAGGGACGCTCGGAGACCCAGTACTTC. Translated: CASSSGQGRSETQYF.